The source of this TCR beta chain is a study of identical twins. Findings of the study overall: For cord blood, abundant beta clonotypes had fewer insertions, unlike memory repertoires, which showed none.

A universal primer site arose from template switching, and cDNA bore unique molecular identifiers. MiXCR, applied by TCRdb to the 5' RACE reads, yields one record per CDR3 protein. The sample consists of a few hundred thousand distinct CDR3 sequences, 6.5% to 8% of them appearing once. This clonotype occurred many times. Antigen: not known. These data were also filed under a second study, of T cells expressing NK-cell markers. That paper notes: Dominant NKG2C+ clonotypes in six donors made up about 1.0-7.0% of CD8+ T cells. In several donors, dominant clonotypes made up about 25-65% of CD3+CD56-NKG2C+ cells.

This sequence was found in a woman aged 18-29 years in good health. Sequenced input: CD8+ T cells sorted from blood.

The DNA for the CDR3 is TGTGCCAGCAGCCGATCTGGGGGAAAAGGCACCGGGGAGCTGTTTTTT. It encodes CASSRSGGKGTGELFF. The V gene is TRBV7-9, the J gene TRBJ2-2; D tentatively reads TRBD1 or TRBD2 (5 bases each). V was clipped by 5 bases and J by 4 bases, with 17 bases between them. The CDR3 is made up of 16 amino acids. Germline V gene lookup returns CDR1 SEHNR and CDR2 FQNEAQ (reference sequence). Together with reference TRBV7-9 and TRBJ2-2, the CDR3 gives the full variable domain: DTGVSQNPRHKITKRGQNVTFRCDPISEHNRLYWYRQTLGQGPEFLTYFQNEAQLEKSRLLSDRFSAERPKGSFSTLEIQRTEQGDSAMYLCASSRSGGKGTGELFFGEGSRLTVL.